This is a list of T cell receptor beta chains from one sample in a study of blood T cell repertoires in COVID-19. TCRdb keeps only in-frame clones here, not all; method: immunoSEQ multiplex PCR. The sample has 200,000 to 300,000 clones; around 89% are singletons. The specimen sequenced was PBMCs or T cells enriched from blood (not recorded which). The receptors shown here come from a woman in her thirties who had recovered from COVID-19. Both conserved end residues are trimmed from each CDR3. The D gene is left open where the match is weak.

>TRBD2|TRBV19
ASSLYFGGTSGSYEQY
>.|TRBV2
ASSGAPVEQY
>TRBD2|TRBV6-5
ASIREGNEQY
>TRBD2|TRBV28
ASSTLAGLSYNEQF
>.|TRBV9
ASSVAGGELF
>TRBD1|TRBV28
ASSPIGPGQGVNEQY
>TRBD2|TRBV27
ASRSTSGRNTGELF
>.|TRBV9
ASSVVGRGNEQF
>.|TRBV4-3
ASSQAPGGAYEQY
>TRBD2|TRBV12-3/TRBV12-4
ASRNSGSEQY
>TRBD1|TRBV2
ASRDRGSGNTIY
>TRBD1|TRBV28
ASSRGLGTGVYEQY
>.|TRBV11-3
ASSHGNTEAF
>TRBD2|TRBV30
AWSYTWSGRLNEQF
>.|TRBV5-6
ASSLANIFSYNEQF
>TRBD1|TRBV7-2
ASSPAPGQRFEQY
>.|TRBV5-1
ASSAGRVLMNTEAF
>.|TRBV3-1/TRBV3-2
ASSHLQETQY
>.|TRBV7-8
ASSLAAGHSGNTIY
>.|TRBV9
ASSLGATSTDTQY
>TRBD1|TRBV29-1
STGGTEIYGYT
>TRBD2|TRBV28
ASSFRVAGGSNANTGELF
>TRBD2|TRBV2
ASSGQAGTYEQY
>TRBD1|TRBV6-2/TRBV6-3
ASSYDRDRGHYEQY
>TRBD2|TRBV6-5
ASRRSGRGTGELF
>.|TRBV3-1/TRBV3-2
ASSPQPPGNSPLH
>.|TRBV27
ASSLSLEAYEQY
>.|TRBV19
ASSMTDYQPQH
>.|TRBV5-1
ASSGEGEQF
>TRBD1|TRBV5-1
ASSQGQGSYEQY
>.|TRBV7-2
ASSLSGAGGDTQY
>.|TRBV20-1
SAYGSRAQY
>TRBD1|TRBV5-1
ASSRAGQGEETQY
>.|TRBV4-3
ASSQDRSNYGYT
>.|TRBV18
ASSPGQGFTEAF
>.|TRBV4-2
ASSPRIAGGYGYT
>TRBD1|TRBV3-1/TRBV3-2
ASSVTGVGANVLT
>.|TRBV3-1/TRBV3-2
ASSLLADTQY
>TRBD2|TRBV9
ASSVGSSGALTDTQY
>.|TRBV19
ASTHTGIGETQY
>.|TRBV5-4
ASSSGQGDTEAF
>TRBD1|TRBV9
ASSVGDRGTAETQY
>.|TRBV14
ASSRQERTDTQY
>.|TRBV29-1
SALGGMDTEAF
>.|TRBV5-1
ASSLAPGMGYGYT
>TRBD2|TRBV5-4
ASSLAGGTYNEQF
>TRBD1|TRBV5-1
ASRGQSTDTQY
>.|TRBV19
ASRSGLYGYT
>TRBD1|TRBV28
ASSAAGGAASYEQY
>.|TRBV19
ASSIGDGRVDRNTEAF
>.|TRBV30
AWSSPPGGYT
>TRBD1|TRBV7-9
ASSRRQGASTEAF
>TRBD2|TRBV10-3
AISGSPGLAGETQY
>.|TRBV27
ASGVYTYGYT